The T cell receptor (beta chain) under discussion was sequenced for a study of tumor-infiltrating lymphocytes in primary liver carcinoma. Study-level information: Those sampled were patients whose primary liver carcinoma was treated by surgical resection. Stage T1-T3 N0M0 and a size of roughly 4.2 to 10 cm characterized the tumors.

The blood RNA (from unsorted whole blood) was obtained, and germline DNA was also extracted. The researchers drew 4 to 5 milliliters of peripheral blood before surgery. A primer in the constant region served to generate TCR beta cDNA from 450 to 650 ng of total RNA. Libraries covering TCR beta were generated through three nested multiplex PCR rounds (using a slightly modified ARM-PCR). It was with TRBV1-TRBV30 forward primers and a C-beta reverse primer that the first two PCR rounds were run, at 10 cycles each. Each CDR3 protein gets one entry after TCRdb re-called the multiplex PCR reads with MiXCR. The repertoire includes approximately 330,000 distinct CDR3 sequences, almost 65% of them detected once, and under 8.5% sits in the top ten. Findings and caveats of the study: A significantly higher top-250-clone fraction was found in tumors than in blood (p = 0.039).

Looked up from germline, CDR1 is MNHEY and CDR2 is SVGAGI. This CDR3 contains 14 residues. To note about this clonotype: What it binds is not known. A much more abundant neighbour one base away suggests this may be a read error.

The source material was peripheral blood. This receptor was identified in a man between 35 and 55 years old with primary liver carcinoma and hepatitis B virus infection. This rearrangement joins TRBV6-5 to TRBJ2-7; tentative D call: TRBD2 (5 bases). CDR3 DNA sequence: TGTCCCAGCTCCGTCGAGGGTCGCTCCTACGAGCAGTACTTC. Translating gives CPSSVEGRSYEQYF.